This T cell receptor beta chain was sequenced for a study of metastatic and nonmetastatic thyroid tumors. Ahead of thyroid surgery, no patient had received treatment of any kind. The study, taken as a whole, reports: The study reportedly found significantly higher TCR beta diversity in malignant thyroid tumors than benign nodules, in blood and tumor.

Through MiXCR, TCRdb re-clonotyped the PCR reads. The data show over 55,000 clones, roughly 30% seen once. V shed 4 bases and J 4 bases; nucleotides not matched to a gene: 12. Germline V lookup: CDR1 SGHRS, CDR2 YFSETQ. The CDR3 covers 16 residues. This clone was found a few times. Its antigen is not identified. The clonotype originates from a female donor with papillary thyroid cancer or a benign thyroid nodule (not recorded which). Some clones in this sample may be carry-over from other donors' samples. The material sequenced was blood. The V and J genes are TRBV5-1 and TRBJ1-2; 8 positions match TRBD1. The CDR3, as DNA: TGCGCCAGCAGCCCTATCACAGGGGGACCCGGCTATGGCTACACCTTC. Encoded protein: CASSPITGGPGYGYTF.